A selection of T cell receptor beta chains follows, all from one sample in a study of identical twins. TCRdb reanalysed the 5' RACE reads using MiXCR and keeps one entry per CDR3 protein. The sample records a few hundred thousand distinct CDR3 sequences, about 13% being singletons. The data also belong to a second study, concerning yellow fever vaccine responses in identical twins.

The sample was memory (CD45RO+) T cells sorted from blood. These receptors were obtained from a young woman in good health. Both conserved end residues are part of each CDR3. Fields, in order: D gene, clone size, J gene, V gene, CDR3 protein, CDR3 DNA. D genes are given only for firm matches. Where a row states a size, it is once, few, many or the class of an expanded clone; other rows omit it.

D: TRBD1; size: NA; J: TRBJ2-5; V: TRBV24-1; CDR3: CATSDSGTGGPETQYF; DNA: TGTGCCACCAGTGATTCCGGGACAGGGGGTCCGGAGACCCAGTACTTC
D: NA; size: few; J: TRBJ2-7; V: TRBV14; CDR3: CASSEGGEQYF; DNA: TGTGCCAGCAGCGAAGGGGGCGAGCAGTACTTC
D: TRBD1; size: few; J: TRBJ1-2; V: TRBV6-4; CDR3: CASADGEGAQGYTF; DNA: TGTGCCAGCGCCGACGGGGAGGGGGCGCAAGGCTACACCTTC
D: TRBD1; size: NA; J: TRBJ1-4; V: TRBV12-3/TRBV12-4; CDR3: CASSDRGRNEKLFF; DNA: TGTGCCAGCAGTGACAGGGGAAGGAATGAAAAACTGTTTTTT
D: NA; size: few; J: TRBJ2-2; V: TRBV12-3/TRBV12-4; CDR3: CASSFIQGGRLNTGELFF; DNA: TGTGCCAGCAGTTTTATTCAGGGTGGCAGATTGAACACCGGGGAGCTGTTTTTT
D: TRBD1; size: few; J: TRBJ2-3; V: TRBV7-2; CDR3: CASSSSGGRADTQYF; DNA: TGTGCCAGCAGCTCCTCAGGGGGCAGGGCAGATACGCAGTATTTT
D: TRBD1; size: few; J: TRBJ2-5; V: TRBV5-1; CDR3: CASSPGTGPETQYF; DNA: TGCGCCAGCAGCCCGGGGACAGGGCCGGAGACCCAGTACTTC
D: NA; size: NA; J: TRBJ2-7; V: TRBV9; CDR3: CASSATHLSYEQYF; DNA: TGTGCCAGCAGCGCGACTCACCTCTCCTACGAGCAGTACTTC
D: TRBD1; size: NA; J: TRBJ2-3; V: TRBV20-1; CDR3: CSARGQRSTDTQYF; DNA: TGCAGTGCTAGGGGACAGAGAAGCACAGATACGCAGTATTTT
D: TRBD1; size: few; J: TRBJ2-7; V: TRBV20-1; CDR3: CSARDRDRGLYEQYF; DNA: TGCAGTGCTAGAGATCGGGACAGGGGGCTCTACGAGCAGTACTTC
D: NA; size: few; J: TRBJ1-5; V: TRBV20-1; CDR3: CRARDTGRERQPQHF; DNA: TGCAGAGCTAGAGATACGGGGAGGGAAAGGCAGCCCCAGCATTTT
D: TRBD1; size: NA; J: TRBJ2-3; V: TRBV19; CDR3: CASAWDSSFTSTDTQYF; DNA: TGTGCCAGTGCCTGGGACAGCAGCTTTACTAGCACAGATACGCAGTATTTT
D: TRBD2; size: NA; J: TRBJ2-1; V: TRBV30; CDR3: CAWRTGTSGRGEQFF; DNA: TGTGCCTGGAGGACAGGGACTAGCGGGAGGGGTGAGCAGTTCTTC
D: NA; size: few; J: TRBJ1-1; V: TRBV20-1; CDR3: CSATPVNTEAFF; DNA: TGCAGTGCCACTCCAGTGAACACTGAAGCTTTCTTT
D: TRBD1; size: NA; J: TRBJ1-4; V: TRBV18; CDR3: CASSPRDRVWDEKLFF; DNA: TGTGCCAGCTCACCACGGGACAGGGTTTGGGATGAAAAACTGTTTTTT
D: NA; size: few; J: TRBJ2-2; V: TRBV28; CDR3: CASSLQGGFGELFF; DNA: TGTGCCAGCAGTTTACAGGGCGGCTTCGGGGAGCTGTTTTTT
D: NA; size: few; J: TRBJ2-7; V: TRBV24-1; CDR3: CATSDSDEQYF; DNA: TGTGCCACCAGTGATTCGGACGAGCAGTACTTC
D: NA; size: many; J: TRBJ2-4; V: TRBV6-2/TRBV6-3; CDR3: CASETGRRNIQYF; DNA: TGTGCCAGCGAAACTGGGAGACGGAACATTCAGTACTTC
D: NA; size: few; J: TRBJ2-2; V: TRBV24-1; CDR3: CATSDFPSTGELFF; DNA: TGTGCCACCAGTGATTTTCCGTCCACCGGGGAGCTGTTTTTT
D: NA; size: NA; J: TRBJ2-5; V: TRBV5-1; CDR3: CASRSGDATQETQYF; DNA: TGCGCCAGCAGGTCGGGAGACGCAACGCAAGAGACCCAGTACTTC
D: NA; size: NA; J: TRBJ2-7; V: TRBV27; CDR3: CASSLSLGGRSYEQYF; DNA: TGTGCCAGCAGTTTGTCGTTGGGAGGCCGTTCCTACGAGCAGTACTTC
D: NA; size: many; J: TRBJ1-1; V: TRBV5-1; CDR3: CASSEARDSSEAFF; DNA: TGCGCCAGCAGCGAAGCCCGGGATTCCTCTGAAGCTTTCTTT